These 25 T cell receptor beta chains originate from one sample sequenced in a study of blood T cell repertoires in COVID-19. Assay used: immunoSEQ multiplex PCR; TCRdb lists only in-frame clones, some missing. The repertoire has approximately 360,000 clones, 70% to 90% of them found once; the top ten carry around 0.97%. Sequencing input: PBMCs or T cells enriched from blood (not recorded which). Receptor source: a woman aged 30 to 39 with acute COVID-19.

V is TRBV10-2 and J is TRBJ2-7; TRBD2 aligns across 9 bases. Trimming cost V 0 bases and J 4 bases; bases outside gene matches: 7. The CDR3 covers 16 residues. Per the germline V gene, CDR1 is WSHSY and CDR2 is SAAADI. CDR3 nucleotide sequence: TGCGCCAGCAGTGAGTCGGGCGGGGGGGCCGATTACGAGCAGTACTTC. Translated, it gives CASSESGGGADYEQYF.

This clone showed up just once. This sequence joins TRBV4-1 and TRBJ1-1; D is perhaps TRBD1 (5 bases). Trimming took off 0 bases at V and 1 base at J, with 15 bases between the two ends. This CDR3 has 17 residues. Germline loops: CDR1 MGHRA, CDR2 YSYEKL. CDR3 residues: CASSQDQGRSRNTEAFF. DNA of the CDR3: TGCGCCAGCAGCCAAGATCAGGGCCGCAGCAGGAACACTGAAGCTTTCTTT.

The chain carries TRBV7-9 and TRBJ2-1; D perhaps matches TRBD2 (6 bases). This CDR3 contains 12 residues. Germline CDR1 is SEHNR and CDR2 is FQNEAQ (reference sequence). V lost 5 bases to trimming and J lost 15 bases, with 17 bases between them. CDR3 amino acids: CASSHPGTGRFF. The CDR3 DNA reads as TGTGCCAGCAGCCATCCCGGGACTGGACGGTTCTTC.

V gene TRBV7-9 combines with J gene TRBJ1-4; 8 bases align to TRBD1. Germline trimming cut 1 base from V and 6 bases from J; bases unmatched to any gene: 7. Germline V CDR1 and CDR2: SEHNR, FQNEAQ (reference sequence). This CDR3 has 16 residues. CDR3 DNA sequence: TGTGCCAGCAGCTTAGGCCTCGCAGGGGGCGATGAAAAACTGTTTTTT. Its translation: CASSLGLAGGDEKLFF.

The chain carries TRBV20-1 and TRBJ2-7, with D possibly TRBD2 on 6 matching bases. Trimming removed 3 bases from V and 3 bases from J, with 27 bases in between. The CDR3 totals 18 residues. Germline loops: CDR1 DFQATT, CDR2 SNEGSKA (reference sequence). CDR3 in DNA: TGCAGTGCTAGTCCGGGGACTCCTATAAGAAGAGAAGACTACGAGCAGTACTTC. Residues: CSASPGTPIRREDYEQYF.

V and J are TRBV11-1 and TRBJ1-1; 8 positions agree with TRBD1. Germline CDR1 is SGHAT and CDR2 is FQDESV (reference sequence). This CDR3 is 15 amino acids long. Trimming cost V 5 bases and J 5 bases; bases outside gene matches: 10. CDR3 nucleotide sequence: TGTGCCAGCAGCCCGAGACAGGGGAGAGGGACTGAAGCTTTCTTT. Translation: CASSPRQGRGTEAFF.

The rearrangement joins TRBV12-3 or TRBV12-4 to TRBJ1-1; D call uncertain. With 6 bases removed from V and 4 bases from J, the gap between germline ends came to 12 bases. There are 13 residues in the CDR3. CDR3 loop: CASSDFLVTEAFF. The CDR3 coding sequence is TGTGCCAGCAGCGACTTCCTGGTCACTGAAGCTTTCTTT.

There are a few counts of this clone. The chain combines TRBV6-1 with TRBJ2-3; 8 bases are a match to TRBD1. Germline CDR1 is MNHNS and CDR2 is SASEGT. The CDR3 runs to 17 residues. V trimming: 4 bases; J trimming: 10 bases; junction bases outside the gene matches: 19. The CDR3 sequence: CASSVFSGTGGEGAQYF. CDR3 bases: TGTGCCAGCAGTGTCTTTAGTGGGACAGGAGGGGAAGGGGCGCAGTATTTT.

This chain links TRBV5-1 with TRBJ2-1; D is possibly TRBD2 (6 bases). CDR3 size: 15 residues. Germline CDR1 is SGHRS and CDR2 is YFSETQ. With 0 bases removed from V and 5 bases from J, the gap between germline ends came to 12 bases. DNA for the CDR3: TGCGCCAGCAGCTTGGACGGGGGAGCCCACAATGAGCAGTTCTTC. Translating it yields CASSLDGGAHNEQFF.

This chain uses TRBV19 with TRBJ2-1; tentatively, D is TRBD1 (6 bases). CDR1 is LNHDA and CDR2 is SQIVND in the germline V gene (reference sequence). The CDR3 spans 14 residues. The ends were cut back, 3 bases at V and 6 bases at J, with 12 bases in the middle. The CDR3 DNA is TGTGCCAGTAGTATGATAGTCAGGGGCAATGAGCAGTTCTTC. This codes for CASSMIVRGNEQFF.

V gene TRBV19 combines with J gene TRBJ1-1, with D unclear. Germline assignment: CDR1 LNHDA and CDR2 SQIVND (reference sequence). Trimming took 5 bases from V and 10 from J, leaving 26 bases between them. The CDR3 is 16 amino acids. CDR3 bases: TGTGCCAGTAGTCTCGCCGCGACTGACGGCCTCAGAAGAGCTTTCTTT. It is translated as CASSLAATDGLRRAFF.

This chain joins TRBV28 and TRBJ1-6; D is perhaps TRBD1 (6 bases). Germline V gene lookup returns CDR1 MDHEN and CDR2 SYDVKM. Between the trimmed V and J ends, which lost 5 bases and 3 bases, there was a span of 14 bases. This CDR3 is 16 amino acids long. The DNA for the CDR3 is TGTGCCAGCAGTCAACAGGGAAGTCGCTATAATTCACCCCTCCACTTT. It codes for CASSQQGSRYNSPLHF.

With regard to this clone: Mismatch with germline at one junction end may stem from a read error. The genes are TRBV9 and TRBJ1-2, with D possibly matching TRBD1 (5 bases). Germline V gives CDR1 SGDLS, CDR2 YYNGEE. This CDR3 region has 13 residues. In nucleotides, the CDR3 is TGTGCCAGCAGCGCTACTATTCAGGGAGGCTCTCACTTC. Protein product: CASSATIQGGSHF.

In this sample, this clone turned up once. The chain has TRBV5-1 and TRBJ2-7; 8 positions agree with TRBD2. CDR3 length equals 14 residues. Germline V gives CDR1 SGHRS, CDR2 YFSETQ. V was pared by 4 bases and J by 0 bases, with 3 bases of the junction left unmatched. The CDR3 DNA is TGCGCCAGCAGCCCAGGGACTAGCTCCTACGAGCAGTACTTC. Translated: CASSPGTSSYEQYF.

The CDR3 DNA is TGCGCCAGCAGCTTGGCTCTCCGTACGGACAGCCCCAACACTGAAGCTTTCTTT. It specifies CASSLALRTDSPNTEAFF. The chain has TRBV5-1 and TRBJ1-1, with a weak D call TRBD1 (6 bases). V gave up 0 bases and J gave up 2 bases, with 20 bases separating them. The CDR3 totals 18 residues. Per germline, CDR1 SGHRS and CDR2 YFSETQ.

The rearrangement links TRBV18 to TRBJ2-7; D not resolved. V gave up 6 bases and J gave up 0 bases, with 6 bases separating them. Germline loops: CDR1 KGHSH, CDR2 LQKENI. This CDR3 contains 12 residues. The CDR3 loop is CASSHSSYEQYF. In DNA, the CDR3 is TGTGCCAGCTCGCATAGCTCCTACGAGCAGTACTTC.

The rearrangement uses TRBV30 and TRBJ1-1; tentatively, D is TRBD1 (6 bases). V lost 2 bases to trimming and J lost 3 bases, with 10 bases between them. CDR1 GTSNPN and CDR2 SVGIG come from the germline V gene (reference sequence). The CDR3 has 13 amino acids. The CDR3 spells CAWSKGTHTEAFF. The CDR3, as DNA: TGTGCCTGGAGTAAGGGGACACACACTGAAGCTTTCTTT. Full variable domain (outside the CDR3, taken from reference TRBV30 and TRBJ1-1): SQTIHQWPATLVQPVGSPLSLECTVEGTSNPNLYWYRQAAGRGLQLLFYSVGIGQISSEVPQNLSASRPQDRQFILSSKKLLLSDSGFYLCAWSKGTHTEAFFGQGTRLTVV.

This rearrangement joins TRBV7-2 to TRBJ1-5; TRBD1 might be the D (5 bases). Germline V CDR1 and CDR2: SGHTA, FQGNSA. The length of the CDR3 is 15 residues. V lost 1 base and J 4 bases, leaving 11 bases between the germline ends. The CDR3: CASSLEGYPNQPQHF. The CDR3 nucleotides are TGTGCCAGCAGCTTAGAGGGGTACCCAAATCAGCCCCAGCATTTT.

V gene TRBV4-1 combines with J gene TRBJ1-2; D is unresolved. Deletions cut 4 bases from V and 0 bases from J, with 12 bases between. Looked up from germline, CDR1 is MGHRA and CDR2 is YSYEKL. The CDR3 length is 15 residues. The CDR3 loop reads CASSPEDYSNYGYTF. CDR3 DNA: TGCGCCAGCAGCCCGGAGGATTACTCTAACTATGGCTACACCTTC.

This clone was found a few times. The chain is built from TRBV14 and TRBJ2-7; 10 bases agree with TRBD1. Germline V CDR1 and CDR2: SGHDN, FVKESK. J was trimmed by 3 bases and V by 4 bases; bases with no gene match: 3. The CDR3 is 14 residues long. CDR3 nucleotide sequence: TGTGCCAGCAGCCCGGGACAGGGGTACTACGAGCAGTACTTC. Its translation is CASSPGQGYYEQYF.

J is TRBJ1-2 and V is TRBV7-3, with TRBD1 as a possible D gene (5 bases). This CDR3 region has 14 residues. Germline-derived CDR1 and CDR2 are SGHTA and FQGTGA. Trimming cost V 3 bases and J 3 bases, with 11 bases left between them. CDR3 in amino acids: CASSFEGAHYGYTF. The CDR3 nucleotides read TGTGCCAGCAGCTTTGAAGGGGCCCACTATGGCTACACCTTC. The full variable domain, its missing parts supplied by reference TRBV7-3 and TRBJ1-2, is GAGVSQTPSNKVTEKGKYVELRCDPISGHTALYWYRQSLGQGPEFLIYFQGTGAADDSGLPNDRFFAVRPEGSVSTLKIQRTERGDSAVYLCASSFEGAHYGYTFGSGTRLTVV.

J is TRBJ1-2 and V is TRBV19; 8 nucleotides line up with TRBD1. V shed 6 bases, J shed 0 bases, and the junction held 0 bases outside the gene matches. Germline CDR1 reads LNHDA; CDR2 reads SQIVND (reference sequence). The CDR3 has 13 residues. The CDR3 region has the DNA TGTGCCAGTAGGGACAGGGCTAACTATGGCTACACCTTC. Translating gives CASRDRANYGYTF.

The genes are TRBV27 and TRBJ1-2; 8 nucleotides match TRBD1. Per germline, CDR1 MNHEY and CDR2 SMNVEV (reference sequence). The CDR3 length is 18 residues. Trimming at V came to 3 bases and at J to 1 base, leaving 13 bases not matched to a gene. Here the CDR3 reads CASSFFPTGDNVNYGYTF. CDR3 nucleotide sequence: TGTGCCAGCAGTTTTTTCCCGACAGGGGACAACGTTAACTATGGCTACACCTTC.

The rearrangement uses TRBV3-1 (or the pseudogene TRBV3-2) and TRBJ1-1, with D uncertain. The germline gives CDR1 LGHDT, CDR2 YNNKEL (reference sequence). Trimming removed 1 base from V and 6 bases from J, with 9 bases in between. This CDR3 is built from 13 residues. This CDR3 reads CASSQGNAAEAFF. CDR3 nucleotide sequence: TGTGCCAGCAGCCAAGGTAATGCGGCTGAAGCTTTCTTT.

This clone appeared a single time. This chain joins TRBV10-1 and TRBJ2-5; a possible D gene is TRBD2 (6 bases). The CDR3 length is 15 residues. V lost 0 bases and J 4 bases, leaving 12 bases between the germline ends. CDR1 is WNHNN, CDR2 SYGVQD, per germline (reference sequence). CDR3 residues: CASSESTDYLETQYF. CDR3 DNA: TGCGCCAGCAGTGAGTCGACGGACTATTTAGAGACCCAGTACTTC.